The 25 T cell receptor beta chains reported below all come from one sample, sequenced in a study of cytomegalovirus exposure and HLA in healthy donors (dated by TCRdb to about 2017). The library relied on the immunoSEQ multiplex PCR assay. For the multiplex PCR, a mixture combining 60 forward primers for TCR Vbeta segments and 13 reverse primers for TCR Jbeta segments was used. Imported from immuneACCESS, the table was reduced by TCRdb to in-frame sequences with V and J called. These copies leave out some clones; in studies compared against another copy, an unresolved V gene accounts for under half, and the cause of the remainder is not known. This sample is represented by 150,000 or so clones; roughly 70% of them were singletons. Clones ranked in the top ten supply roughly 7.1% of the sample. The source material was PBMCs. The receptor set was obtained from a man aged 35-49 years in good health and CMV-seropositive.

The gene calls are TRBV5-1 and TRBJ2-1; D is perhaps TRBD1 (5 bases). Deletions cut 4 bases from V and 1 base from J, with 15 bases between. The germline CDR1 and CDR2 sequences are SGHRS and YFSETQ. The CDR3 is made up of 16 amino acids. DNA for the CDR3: TGCGCCAGCAGCGGGGCGAGACCCTTTTCCTACAATGAGCAGTTCTTC. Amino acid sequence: CASSGARPFSYNEQFF.

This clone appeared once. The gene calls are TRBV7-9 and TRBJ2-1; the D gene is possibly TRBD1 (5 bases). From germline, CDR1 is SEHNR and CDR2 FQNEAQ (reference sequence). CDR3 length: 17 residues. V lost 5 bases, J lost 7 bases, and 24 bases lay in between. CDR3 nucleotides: TGTGCCAGCAGCCAGCCGCGGAAGACAGCCATAACTAATGAGCAGTTCTTC. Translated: CASSQPRKTAITNEQFF.

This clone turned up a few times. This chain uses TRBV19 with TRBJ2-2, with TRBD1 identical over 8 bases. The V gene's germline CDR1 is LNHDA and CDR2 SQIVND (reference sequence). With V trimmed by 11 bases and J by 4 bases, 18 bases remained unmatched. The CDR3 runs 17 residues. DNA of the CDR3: TGTGCCTCAGTTAGGGGGACAGGCCCAACTTTCACCGGGGAGCTGTTTTTT. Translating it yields CASVRGTGPTFTGELFF.

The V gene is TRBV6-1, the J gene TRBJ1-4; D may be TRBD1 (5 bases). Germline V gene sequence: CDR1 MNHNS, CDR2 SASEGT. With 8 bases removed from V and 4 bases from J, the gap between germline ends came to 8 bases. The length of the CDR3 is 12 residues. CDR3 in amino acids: CASRQNNEKLFF. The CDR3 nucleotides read TGTGCCAGCCGACAGAATAATGAAAAACTGTTTTTT.

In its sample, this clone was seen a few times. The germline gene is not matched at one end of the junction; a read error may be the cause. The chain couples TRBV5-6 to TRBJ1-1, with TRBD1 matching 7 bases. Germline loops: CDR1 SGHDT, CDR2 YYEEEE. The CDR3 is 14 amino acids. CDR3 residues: CASRVQGRNSEAFF. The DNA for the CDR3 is TGTGCCAGCAGAGTACAGGGGCGGAACAGTGAAGCTTTCTTT.

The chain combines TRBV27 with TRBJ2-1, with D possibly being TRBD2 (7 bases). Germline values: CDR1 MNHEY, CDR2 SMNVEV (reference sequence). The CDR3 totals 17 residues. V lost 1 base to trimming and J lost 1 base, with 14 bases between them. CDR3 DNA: TGTGCCAGCAGTTTATGGGGCGGGGGCCGGTCCTACAATGAGCAGTTCTTC. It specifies CASSLWGGGRSYNEQFF.

The CDR3 loop is CASSRTQTSGGSSYEQYF. Written as DNA, the CDR3 is TGCGCCAGCTCCCGGACACAAACTAGCGGGGGTAGCTCCTACGAGCAGTACTTC. The chain recombines TRBV5-1 with TRBJ2-5, with 11 bases that match TRBD2. The DNA end is more similar to TRBJ2-7, so the J call may be wrong. Per the germline V gene, CDR1 is SGHRS and CDR2 is YFSETQ. The CDR3 runs 18 residues.

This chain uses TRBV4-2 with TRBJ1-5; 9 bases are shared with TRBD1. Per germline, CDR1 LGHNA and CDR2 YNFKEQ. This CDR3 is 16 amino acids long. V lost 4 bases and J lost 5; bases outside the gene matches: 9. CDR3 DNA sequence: TGTGCCAGCAGCCGTGAAGGTACAGGGGGCCATCAGCCCCAGCATTTT. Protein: CASSREGTGGHQPQHF.

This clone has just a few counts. The CDR3 region has the DNA TGTGCCAGCAGCGTAGAGATGGACAGGGCAAATTCACCCCTCCACTTT. Protein sequence: CASSVEMDRANSPLHF. The chain combines TRBV9 with TRBJ1-6; 8 bases agree with TRBD1. The CDR3 is 16 amino acids. Per germline, CDR1 SGDLS and CDR2 YYNGEE. V was clipped by 0 bases and J by 7 bases; unmatched bases: 6.

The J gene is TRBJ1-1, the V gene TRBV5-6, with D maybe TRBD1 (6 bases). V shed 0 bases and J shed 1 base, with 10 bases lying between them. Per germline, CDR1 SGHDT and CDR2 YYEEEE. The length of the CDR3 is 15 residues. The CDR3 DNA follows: TGTGCCAGCAGCTTGGCCGGGGGGCCGAACACTGAAGCTTTCTTT. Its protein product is CASSLAGGPNTEAFF.

The CDR3 sequence: CASSIGTGNTEAFF. In DNA, the CDR3 is TGTGCCAGTAGTATAGGGACAGGGAACACTGAAGCTTTCTTT. The genes are TRBV19 and TRBJ1-1; 7 bases match TRBD1. The CDR3 is made up of 14 amino acids. Germline V gene lookup returns CDR1 LNHDA and CDR2 SQIVND (reference sequence). Losses at the gene ends were 1 base for V and 1 base for J; bases not matched to a gene: 0. Full variable domain (rest looked up from reference TRBV19 and TRBJ1-1): DGGITQSPKYLFRKEGQNVTLSCEQNLNHDAMYWYRQDPGQGLRLIYYSQIVNDFQKGDIAEGYSVSREKKESFPLTVTSAQKNPTAFYLCASSIGTGNTEAFFGQGTRLTVV.

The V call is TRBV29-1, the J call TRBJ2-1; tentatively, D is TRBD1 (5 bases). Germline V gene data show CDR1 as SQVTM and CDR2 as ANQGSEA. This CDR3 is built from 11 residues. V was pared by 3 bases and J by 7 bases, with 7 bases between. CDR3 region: CSVDRVNEQFF. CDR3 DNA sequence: TGCAGCGTTGACAGGGTGAATGAGCAGTTCTTC.

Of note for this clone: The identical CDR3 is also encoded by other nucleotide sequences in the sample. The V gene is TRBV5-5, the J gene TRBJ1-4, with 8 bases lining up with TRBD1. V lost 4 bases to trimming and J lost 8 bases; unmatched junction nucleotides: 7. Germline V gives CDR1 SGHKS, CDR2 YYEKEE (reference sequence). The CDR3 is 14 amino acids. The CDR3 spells CASSPDRGGEKLFF. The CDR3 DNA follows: TGTGCCAGCAGCCCTGACAGGGGTGGGGAAAAACTGTTTTTT.

The CDR3 nucleotides are TGTGCCAGCAGTGACGTTAGGGCAGGGCATGGAAACACCATATATTTT. This translates into CASSDVRAGHGNTIYF. This rearrangement joins TRBV2 to TRBJ1-3, with D possibly matching TRBD1 (5 bases). Between the trimmed V and J ends, which lost 3 bases and 3 bases, there was a span of 15 bases. The germline V gene has CDR1 SNHLY and CDR2 FYNNEI. This CDR3 is built from 16 residues.

The CDR3 here is CASNSLSGANVLTF. CDR3 nucleotide sequence: TGTGCCAGTAATAGCCTCTCTGGGGCCAACGTCCTGACTTTC. V gene TRBV19 combines with J gene TRBJ2-6, with D hard to call. Per germline, CDR1 LNHDA and CDR2 SQIVND (reference sequence). The CDR3 runs 14 residues. V gave up 7 bases and J gave up 0 bases, with 7 bases separating them.

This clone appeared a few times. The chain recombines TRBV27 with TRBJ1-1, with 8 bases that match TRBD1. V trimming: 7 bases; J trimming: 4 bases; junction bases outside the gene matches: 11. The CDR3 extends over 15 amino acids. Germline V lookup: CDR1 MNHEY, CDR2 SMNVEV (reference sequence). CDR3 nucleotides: TGTGCCAGCACCCCGGACAGGGATCGTATCACTGAAGCTTTCTTT. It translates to CASTPDRDRITEAFF.

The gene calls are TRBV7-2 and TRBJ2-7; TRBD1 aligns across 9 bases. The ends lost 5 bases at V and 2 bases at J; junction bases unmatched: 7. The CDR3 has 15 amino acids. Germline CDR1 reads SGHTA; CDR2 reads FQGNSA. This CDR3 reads CASSPGTGRTYEQYF. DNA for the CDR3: TGTGCCAGCAGCCCCGGGACAGGGCGAACCTACGAGCAGTACTTC.

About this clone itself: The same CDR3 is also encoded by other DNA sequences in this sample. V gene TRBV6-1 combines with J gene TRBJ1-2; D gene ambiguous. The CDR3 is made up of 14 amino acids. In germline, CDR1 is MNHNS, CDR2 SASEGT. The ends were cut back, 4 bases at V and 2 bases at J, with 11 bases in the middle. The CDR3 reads CASSVETGNYGYTF. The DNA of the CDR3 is TGTGCCAGCAGTGTAGAGACGGGGAACTATGGCTACACCTTC.

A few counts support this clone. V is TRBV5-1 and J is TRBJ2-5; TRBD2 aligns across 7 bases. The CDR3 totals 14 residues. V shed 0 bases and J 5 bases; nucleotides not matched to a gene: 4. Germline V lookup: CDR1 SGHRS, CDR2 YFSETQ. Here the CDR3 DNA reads TGCGCCAGCAGCTTGGCCGGGGAGGGGGAGACCCAGTACTTC. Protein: CASSLAGEGETQYF.

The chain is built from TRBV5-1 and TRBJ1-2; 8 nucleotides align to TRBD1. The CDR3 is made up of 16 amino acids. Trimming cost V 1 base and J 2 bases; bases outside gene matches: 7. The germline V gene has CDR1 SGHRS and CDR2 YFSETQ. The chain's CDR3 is CASSLRAGGGNYGYTF. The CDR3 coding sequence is TGCGCCAGCAGCTTGAGGGCAGGGGGCGGGAACTATGGCTACACCTTC.

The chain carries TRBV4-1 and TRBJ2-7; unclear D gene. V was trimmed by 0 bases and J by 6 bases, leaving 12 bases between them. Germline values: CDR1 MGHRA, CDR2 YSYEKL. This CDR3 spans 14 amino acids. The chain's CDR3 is CASSQEGAPREQYF. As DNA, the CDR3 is TGCGCCAGCAGCCAAGAGGGCGCACCTCGCGAGCAGTACTTC.

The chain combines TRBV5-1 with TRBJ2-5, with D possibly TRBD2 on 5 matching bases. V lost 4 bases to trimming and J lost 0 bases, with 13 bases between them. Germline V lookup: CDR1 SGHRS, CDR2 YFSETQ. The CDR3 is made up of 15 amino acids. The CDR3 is CASSPPDWNQETQYF. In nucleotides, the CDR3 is TGCGCCAGCAGCCCCCCGGACTGGAACCAAGAGACCCAGTACTTC.

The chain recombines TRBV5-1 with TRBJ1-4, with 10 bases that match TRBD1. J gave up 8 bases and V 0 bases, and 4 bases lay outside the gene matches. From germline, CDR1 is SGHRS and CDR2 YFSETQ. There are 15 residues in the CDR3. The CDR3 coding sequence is TGCGCCAGCAGCTTGGCCGGGACAGGGGTGGAAAAACTGTTTTTT. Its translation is CASSLAGTGVEKLFF.

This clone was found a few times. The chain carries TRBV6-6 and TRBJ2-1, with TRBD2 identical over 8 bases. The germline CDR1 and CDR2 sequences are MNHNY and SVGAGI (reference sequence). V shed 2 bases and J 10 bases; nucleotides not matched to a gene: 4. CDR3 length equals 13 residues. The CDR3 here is CASSYGTSEEQFF. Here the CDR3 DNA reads TGTGCCAGCAGTTACGGGACTAGTGAGGAGCAGTTCTTC.

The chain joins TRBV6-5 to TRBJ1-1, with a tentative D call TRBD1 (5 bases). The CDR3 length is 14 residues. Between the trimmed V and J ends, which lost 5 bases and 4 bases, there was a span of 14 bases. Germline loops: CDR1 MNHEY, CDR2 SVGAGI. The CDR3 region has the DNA TGTGCCAGCAGTCTCGGGGCCGGGGGCACTGAAGCTTTCTTT. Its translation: CASSLGAGGTEAFF.